The sequence of this T cell receptor (beta chain) was determined in a study of Ad26.COV2.S vaccination and SARS-CoV-2 variants. As concerns this clone: Antigen unknown.

This CDR3 comprises 12 residues. Trimming cost V 9 bases and J 0 bases, with 6 bases left between them. Per the germline V gene, CDR1 is LNHDA and CDR2 is SQIVND (reference sequence). Study-wide points: Responses of spike-specific T cells (both CD8+ and CD4+) reportedly showed substantial breadth after vaccination.

Treatment: about 20 received Ad26.COV2.S at low or high dose, single or two shots; about 5 received placebo; per-sample allocation not given. Specimen acquisition occurred on day 63 following the initial vaccine or placebo injection. Libraries were prepared by immunoSEQ multiplex PCR; TCRdb keeps only in-frame clonotypes and omits some of them. This table has around 340,000 clones, about 89% appearing once. The sequence was collected from a person between 18 and 65 years old who received the Ad26.COV2.S COVID-19 vaccine or a placebo. Sequences were derived from peripheral blood, sampled in a trial of Ad26.COV2.S vaccine versus placebo. The V gene is TRBV19, the J gene TRBJ1-5; D gene ambiguous. The CDR3 loop is CARSYSNQPQHF. The CDR3 nucleotides are TGTGCCAGATCGTATAGCAATCAGCCCCAGCATTTT.